This TCR beta chain was found in a study of shared clonotypes between healthy human individuals. Broader study findings: The small donor group covered limited genetic and exposure diversity. Of the naive CD4 clonotypes, roughly 5% were shared across a few donors.

Concerning this clone itself: The antigen is undetermined.

Donors were Caucasian adults residing in Nashville, Tennessee, USA. Deletions cut 5 bases from V and 6 bases from J, with 13 bases between. CDR1 and CDR2 from the germline V gene are LGHNT and FRNRAP. The CDR3 extends over 13 amino acids. Assay execution proceeded at the deep level. Sequenced by immunoSEQ multiplex PCR; TCRdb stores in-frame clones only, minus some. The sample lists 650,000 to 700,000 clones; roughly 91% were seen once. This chain connects TRBV12-5 to TRBJ1-1; D is possibly TRBD1 (5 bases). The sequence was collected from a man in his late teens or twenties in good health. Some clones in this sample may be carry-over from other donors' samples. The specimen sequenced was memory CD8+ T cells from PBMCs. Subset meaning: CD45RO+ cells pooled with CCR7-negative TemRA cells. CDR3 region: CASGLLGDAEAFF. CDR3 coding DNA: TGTGCTAGTGGTCTACTCGGGGACGCTGAAGCTTTCTTT.